The entry that follows covers one T cell receptor beta chain sequence. Its specificity is unknown. PCR amplification relied on 60 Vbeta primers (plus 13 Jbeta primers). Profiling relied on immunoSEQ multiplex PCR, and the TCRdb table lists in-frame clones only, not all of them. This sample carries fewer than 150,000 clones, with less than 3% going to the ten biggest clones. The sample belongs to a study of cytomegalovirus exposure and HLA in healthy donors. Trimming took 7 bases from V and 7 from J; bases not matched to a gene: 6. The germline V gene has CDR1 MDHEN and CDR2 SYDVKM. The CDR3 totals 14 residues. Broader study findings: Productive rates of about 87% or about 30% were seen for most TCR beta V segments in an earlier analysis.

The sample consisted of PBMCs. The TCR sequence derives from a man aged 35 to 55 in good health and CMV-seronegative. The chain combines TRBV28 with TRBJ1-6; 8 bases fit TRBD1. The CDR3 bases are TGTGCCAGCACCGCGGGACAGGAGAATTCACCCCTCCACTTT. Translation gives CASTAGQENSPLHF.